This paragraph covers one T cell receptor (beta chain) sequence. In the authors' methods: Reference gene primer amplification in the assay estimated nucleated cell counts. Some clones are missing from TCRdb's copy, which holds only in-frame ones; the method was immunoSEQ multiplex PCR. V and J calls plus clone size are reproduced from that table; the DNA served to infer D and trimming. This table holds 300,000 to 450,000 clones, around 87% found once. The data are from a study of blood T cell repertoires in COVID-19. Overall study context: Sites in the United States, Italy and Spain provided acute and convalescent COVID-19 samples.

CDR1 and CDR2 from the germline V gene are SGHNT and YENEEA. The CDR3 extends over 15 amino acids. With V trimmed by 4 bases and J by 4 bases, 2 bases remained unmatched. Two negative PCRs, clearance, or symptom resolution characterized the recovered Cohort 3 donors. This clonotype originated in a man in his late teens or twenties who had recovered from COVID-19. Sequencing input: PBMCs or T cells enriched from blood (not recorded which). This rearrangement joins TRBV11-3 to TRBJ2-5, with 14 bases aligning to TRBD2. The CDR3 region is CASSSGLAGVETQYF. The CDR3 DNA reads as TGTGCCAGCAGCTCGGGACTAGCGGGAGTAGAGACCCAGTACTTC.